The clone carrying this T cell receptor beta chain was found a few times. The record originates from a study of low-dose radiotherapy and immunotherapy resistance in tumors. On the study more broadly: The fractionation for Cohort 1 was 0.5 Gy per fraction every 2 weeks, totaling 6.5 Gy. A total of 13 Gy over 26 weeks was given to Cohort 2 as 1 Gy per fraction every two weeks. Patients received 300 mg of oral aspirin each day across four cycles, commencing on cycle 1 day 1.

CDR1 and CDR2 from the germline V gene are ENHRY and SYGVKD. This CDR3 contains 17 residues. Trimming cost V 0 bases and J 0 bases; bases outside gene matches: 6. Described time point: before trial treatment. All eligible patients presented with advanced solid tumors that contained no tumor-infiltrating lymphocytes. Covering alpha and beta chains, TRAV- and TRBV-specific primers were used for the first-strand cDNA. The TCRs were subjected to amplification over around 19 PCR cycles employing a constant-region primer in conjunction with a V-primer adapter. TCRdb re-analysed the reads in MiXCR, keeping a single row per CDR3 protein. The table shows 60,000 to 90,000 distinct CDR3 sequences, with less than 40% occurring only once.

V gene TRBV10-3 combines with J gene TRBJ2-7; 9 bases map to TRBD2. This sample comprised PBMCs, obtained before treatment. The clonotype comes from a female donor with ovarian cancer. CDR3 sequence reads: CAISESLSGRSSYEQYF. The CDR3 DNA is TGTGCCATCAGTGAGTCCCTTAGCGGGAGAAGCTCCTACGAGCAGTACTTC.